This TCR beta chain is drawn from a study of shared clonotypes between healthy human individuals. It was CD45RO-negative cells, positively selected for CCR7, that made up naive CD8 cells, with terminally differentiated effector memory CD45RA+ cells excluded. Measured with immunoSEQ multiplex PCR; TCRdb has only the in-frame clones, and not every one. The sample holds 2 million to 2.5 million clones; roughly 91% are singletons and the top ten take roughly 1.8%. Germline-derived CDR1 and CDR2 are MNHEY and SMNVEV (reference sequence). The CDR3 is 15 residues long. V was cut by 2 bases and J by 6 bases, with 14 bases left in between.

The TCR sequence derives from a man aged 18 to 29 in good health. Some clones in this sample may be carry-over from other donors' samples. The specimen sequenced was naive CD8+ T cells from PBMCs. V gene TRBV27 combines with J gene TRBJ2-1; D might be TRBD2 (5 bases). CDR3 residues: CASSLLDSPSNEQFF. As DNA, the CDR3 is TGTGCCAGCAGTTTACTGGACTCTCCATCCAATGAGCAGTTCTTC.